This record covers a single T cell receptor (beta chain). The record originates from a study of T cell changes during pregnancy in multiple sclerosis. Per germline, CDR1 MNHEY and CDR2 SMNVEV (reference sequence). Trimming pared 6 bases from V and 6 bases from J, leaving 9 bases between. The CDR3 covers 11 residues. The method was immunoSEQ multiplex PCR; TCRdb's version includes in-frame clones alone and lacks a portion of them. The sample consists of around 40,000 clones, roughly nine tenths of them appearing once. The rearrangement links TRBV27 to TRBJ2-7; perhaps TRBD2 as D (5 bases). The sequencing used CD8+ T cells from peripheral blood mononuclear cells, collected in the second trimester of pregnancy. The clonotype originates from a female donor with multiple sclerosis, enrolled in a pregnancy study. The CDR3: CASRSSIEQYF. The CDR3 DNA reads TGTGCCAGCAGATCTAGCATCGAGCAGTACTTC.